This entry is about one TCR beta chain. The antigen is not known. The PCR employed 60 Vbeta primers together with 13 Jbeta primers. Data came from immunoSEQ multiplex PCR; TCRdb stores just in-frame clones and leaves some out. The sample lists about 110,000 clones; 50% to 65% were seen once. These data belong to a study of cytomegalovirus exposure and HLA in healthy donors. Study findings and constraints: Cytomegalovirus-associated status was assigned to more than 150 TCR beta chains.

The CDR3 runs 16 residues. CDR1 is SEHNR and CDR2 is FQNEAQ in the germline V gene (reference sequence). The V end lost 5 bases, the J end lost 5 bases, and 19 bases lay between the germline ends. The sample was PBMCs. The clonotype originates from a man aged 25-45 years in good health and CMV-seropositive. The chain has TRBV7-9 and TRBJ2-1; D perhaps matches TRBD2 (6 bases). The CDR3 region is CASSLLGGPRDNEQFF. The CDR3 DNA is TGTGCCAGCAGCCTTCTCGGGGGTCCGAGGGACAATGAGCAGTTCTTC. The full variable domain, its missing parts supplied by reference TRBV7-9 and TRBJ2-1, is DTGVSQNPRHKITKRGQNVTFRCDPISEHNRLYWYRQTLGQGPEFLTYFQNEAQLEKSRLLSDRFSAERPKGSFSTLEIQRTEQGDSAMYLCASSLLGGPRDNEQFFGPGTRLTVL.